This TCR beta chain was sequenced for a study of post-analysis software for immune sequencing data. Study summary: Relapsing-remitting, secondary progressive and progressive-relapsing forms made up the multiple sclerosis disease courses. General observations from the study: The study found significantly lower normalized Chao1 diversity in multiple sclerosis patients than in controls. Roughly five TRBV segments appeared more often in patients than in controls, and TRBV5-6, TRBV5-1 and TRBV20-1 were among these.

The TCR beta cDNA libraries contained unique molecular identifiers. TCRdb reprocessed the PCR reads via MiXCR and lists one record per CDR3 protein. The repertoire includes about 800,000 distinct CDR3 sequences, roughly 27% of them detected once, and around 0.56% sits in the top ten. As to this clonotype: Its antigen is still unknown.

Per the germline V gene, CDR1 is SQVTM and CDR2 is ANQGSEA. V was trimmed by 6 bases and J by 6 bases, leaving 31 bases between them. The CDR3 consists of 18 residues. V is TRBV29-1 and J is TRBJ2-3; D tentatively reads TRBD1 or TRBD2 (5 bases each). The origin of this receptor is a girl between 10 and 17 years old with multiple sclerosis. The sequenced material came from blood. The CDR3 here is CSVDKRPQTARGRDTQYF. The DNA of the CDR3 is TGCAGCGTGGATAAACGACCTCAGACAGCCCGGGGCAGGGATACGCAGTATTTT.